This T cell receptor (beta chain) originates from a study of cytomegalovirus exposure and HLA in healthy donors. Regarding the study as a whole: In a later analysis, TCR beta V- and J-gene trimming showed a link to a missense DCLRE1C variant.

Germline CDR1 MNHNS, CDR2 SASEGT. The V gene lost 3 bases and the J gene lost 5 bases, with 11 bases spanning the gap. This CDR3 is built from 14 residues. On this clone itself: What it binds is unknown.

Primers included in the PCR were 60 Vbeta and 13 Jbeta primers. TCRdb keeps only in-frame clones here, not all; method: immunoSEQ multiplex PCR. The sample has about 160,000 clones, approximately 80% seen once; the top ten hold about 6.3%. The receptor's source is a male donor in good health and CMV-seropositive. V and J are TRBV6-1 and TRBJ2-1; tentatively, D is TRBD1 (6 bases). Material for sequencing was PBMCs. The CDR3 bases are TGTGCCAGCAGTGACAGGGGTTATAACAATGAGCAGTTCTTC. Protein product: CASSDRGYNNEQFF.